This T cell receptor (beta chain) emerged from a study of CD8+ T cells in alopecia areata listed by TCRdb under 2018. Background for the entire study: Treated patients were enrolled in an open-label pilot trial of oral tofacitinib at 5 to 10 mg twice daily for moderate-to-severe alopecia areata. The RNA source kit depended on sample type: the PAXgene miRNA kit for fixed scalp, the miRNeasy kit for PBMCs, and the RNeasy kit for mouse skin. immunoSEQ multiplex PCR using 35 Vbeta forward primers and 13 Jbeta reverse primers was used to amplify TCRbeta CDR3 regions. On the human side, TCRbeta sequencing was run on scalp tissue and on sorted CD4+ and CD8+ peripheral blood T cells from healthy controls and from alopecia areata patients with either patchy or totalis/universalis disease. High-throughput TCRbeta sequencing was used to examine T cell clonal expansion in alopecia areata in both the C3H/HeJ mouse model and human patients. Scalp clonality was compared among normal scalp (n=4), patchy alopecia areata scalp (n=8), and alopecia totalis/universalis scalp (n=8). Biopsies were taken from tofacitinib-treated patients at baseline and again at 4 and 24 weeks into treatment, and several of those patients also had a later scalp biopsy. Patients stayed on tofacitinib for 6 to 18 months and then had 6 months of follow-up off drug so that delayed response and recurrence could be assessed. Paper-wide results and their limitations: Shared TCR sequences between patients were less evident than in mice, which may be partly attributable to HLA diversity in the patient population. Unlike mouse skin, which is dominated by gammadelta T cells, normal human skin has resident alphabeta T cells that are also sequenced, and this complicates analysis of the scalp TCR repertoire. Lesional scalp, especially in alopecia totalis/universalis, showed higher clonality and more expanded CD8+ clones than normal scalp, suggesting antigenic drive.

Read against the paper, the sample's time point label means: baseline before oral tofacitinib. Lesional scalp punch biopsies and peripheral blood were collected from alopecia areata patients. After PBMCs were isolated by density centrifugation and stained for CD3, CD4 and CD8, a FACSAria was used to sort CD4+ and CD8+ T cells. The library was generated by the immunoSEQ multiplex PCR assay. For TCR sequencing, RNA was extracted from every sample and reverse transcribed into cDNA to serve as template. SuperScript III was used to make first-strand cDNA, primed with a 2:1 mix of oligo-dT and random hexamers. A synthetic immune receptor repertoire was used to gauge amplification bias, and whatever bias remained was removed computationally. As for the original processing: After raw reads were preprocessed to remove errors, the CDR3 was defined following IMGT conventions as running from the conserved cysteine to phenylalanine. Clonality was computed as 1 minus the Shannon entropy, with the entropy normalized by log2 of the number of productive unique TCRs. Scalp TCRbeta sequences were cross-referenced with sorted blood CD4 and CD8 repertoires so that the CD4 or CD8 identity of scalp clones could be inferred. TCRdb took over this immuneACCESS table, retaining in-frame rearrangements with V and J assigned. Such tables are incomplete; in checked studies, under half of the missing clones stem from an unresolved V gene, and the remainder is unexplained. The V and J calls and clone size come from that table; D and trimming were worked out from the DNA. The sample table lists hundreds of thousands of clones, more than 45% of them with a count of one. The leading ten clones occupy more than 0.4% of the sample.

About this clone: There is no known antigen for this receptor. Base qualities are not at hand, and no much larger clone is one base apart.

V drops 1 base and J drops 6 bases, leaving 5 bases in between. Taken from the germline V gene, the CDR1 and CDR2 loops are SQVTM and ANQGSEA. Measured from the cysteine to the phenylalanine, the CDR3 is 11 residues long. The read is trimmed to its CDR3 DNA, 33 bases read in frame from base 1. The clonotype comes from a human donor with alopecia areata. The material sequenced was CD4+ T cells sorted from blood, taken at week 0. The chain links TRBV29-1 with TRBJ2-3, with the D gene call left open. The sequence in DNA is TGCAGCGTTGAAGCAGTCGATACGCAGTATTTT. It specifies CSVEAVDTQYF.